These 32 T cell receptor beta chains originate from one sample sequenced in a study of blood T cell repertoires in COVID-19. Profiling relied on immunoSEQ multiplex PCR, and the TCRdb table lists in-frame clones only, not all of them. The sample lists roughly 250,000 clones, just over 90% seen once, with 1.9% in the top ten. The sequenced sample was PBMCs or T cells enriched from blood (not recorded which). The receptors were sampled from a young woman who had recovered from COVID-19.

The rearrangement links TRBV19 to TRBJ1-6; possible D gene TRBD1, 6 bases. Germline V gene sequence: CDR1 LNHDA, CDR2 SQIVND (reference sequence). Trimming took 5 bases from V and 5 from J, leaving 13 bases between them. This CDR3 is built from 15 residues. In nucleotides, the CDR3 is TGTGCCAGTAGTTCCCAGGACAGAGATAATTCACCCCTCCACTTT. As protein: CASSSQDRDNSPLHF.

The chain combines TRBV5-1 with TRBJ2-1; D gene ambiguous. Trimming left V 0 bases short and J 5 bases short, with 9 bases between. Germline assignment: CDR1 SGHRS and CDR2 YFSETQ. This CDR3 has 14 amino acids. The DNA for the CDR3 is TGCGCCAGCAGCTTGGCGGAGACCCACAATGAGCAGTTCTTC. It yields the protein CASSLAETHNEQFF.

V and J are TRBV6-5 and TRBJ2-3, with 16 bases lining up with TRBD2. The CDR3 loop spans 15 amino acids. Germline-derived CDR1 and CDR2 are MNHEY and SVGAGI. V dropped 8 bases and J dropped 4; count of bases not matched to a gene: 3. In nucleotides, the CDR3 is TGTGCCAGCGGGACTAGCGGGGGGGCTGCAGATACGCAGTATTTT. Protein product: CASGTSGGAADTQYF.

The gene calls are TRBV28 and TRBJ2-7; D call uncertain. Trimming took 5 bases from V and 3 from J, leaving 8 bases between them. Per germline, CDR1 MDHEN and CDR2 SYDVKM. The CDR3 has 12 residues. The CDR3 protein is CASSILVYEQYF. In DNA, the CDR3 is TGTGCCAGCAGTATCCTAGTCTACGAGCAGTACTTC.

The chain recombines TRBV18 with TRBJ1-1; a weak D match, TRBD1 (5 bases). Trimming removed 3 bases from V and 0 bases from J, with 14 bases in between. The CDR3 extends over 16 amino acids. Germline assignment: CDR1 KGHSH and CDR2 LQKENI. The CDR3 spells CASSPPPGGLNTEAFF. The CDR3 DNA sequence: TGTGCCAGCTCACCCCCGCCCGGGGGTTTGAACACTGAAGCTTTCTTT.

The J gene is TRBJ1-3, the V gene TRBV19; perhaps TRBD1 as D (5 bases). CDR1 is LNHDA and CDR2 is SQIVND in the germline V gene (reference sequence). The V gene lost 8 bases and the J gene lost 2 bases, with 10 bases spanning the gap. The length of the CDR3 is 13 residues. The CDR3 DNA sequence: TGTGCCAGTGCCGGGGGGACTGGAAACACCATATATTTT. Its translation is CASAGGTGNTIYF. The full variable domain, with the rest looked up from reference TRBV19 and TRBJ1-3, is DGGITQSPKYLFRKEGQNVTLSCEQNLNHDAMYWYRQDPGQGLRLIYYSQIVNDFQKGDIAEGYSVSREKKESFPLTVTSAQKNPTAFYLCASAGGTGNTIYFGEGSWLTVV.

The J gene is TRBJ1-4, the V gene TRBV19; D is unresolved. Trimming stripped 6 bases from V and 8 bases from J, with 13 bases between. Germline CDR1 is LNHDA and CDR2 is SQIVND (reference sequence). This CDR3 has 13 amino acids. In nucleotides, the CDR3 is TGTGCCAGTAGCAGCGAGGGAGGGGAAAAACTGTTTTTT. As protein: CASSSEGGEKLFF.

This clone was detected once. The sample has other DNA sequences that encode this CDR3 too. The gene calls are TRBV3-1 (or the pseudogene TRBV3-2) and TRBJ2-5, with D hard to call. Germline V gene lookup returns CDR1 LGHDT and CDR2 YNNKEL (reference sequence). This CDR3 spans 12 amino acids. V was trimmed by 3 bases and J by 5 bases, leaving 7 bases between them. CDR3 DNA sequence: TGTGCCAGCAGCCAGGTACGGGAGACCCAGTACTTC. It is translated as CASSQVRETQYF.

J is TRBJ1-4 and V is TRBV27, with a tentative D call TRBD1 (5 bases). Germline values: CDR1 MNHEY, CDR2 SMNVEV (reference sequence). This CDR3 has 16 amino acids. V lost 0 bases to trimming and J lost 8 bases, with 16 bases between them. CDR3 amino acids: CASSLSGGRVGEKLFF. The DNA for the CDR3 is TGTGCCAGCAGTTTATCCGGGGGAAGGGTAGGGGAAAAACTGTTTTTT.

V gene TRBV24-1 combines with J gene TRBJ2-1; D might be TRBD1 (5 bases). The CDR3 has 15 amino acids. The V end was cut by 2 bases, the J end by 1 base, with 8 bases between. The germline V gene encodes CDR1 KGHDR and CDR2 SFDVKD. The CDR3 DNA reads TGTGCCACCAGTGATTCCCAGGGTTCCTACAATGAGCAGTTCTTC. Translating it yields CATSDSQGSYNEQFF.

This rearrangement joins TRBV7-2 to TRBJ1-1; D might be TRBD1 (6 bases). The V and J ends lost 7 bases and 4 bases respectively, with 13 bases between them. This CDR3 is built from 13 residues. CDR1 is SGHTA and CDR2 is FQGNSA in the germline V gene. This CDR3 is CASTYNRATEAFF. In DNA form, the CDR3 reads TGTGCCAGCACATATAACAGGGCCACTGAAGCTTTCTTT.

The V and J genes are TRBV2 and TRBJ2-1, with 14 bases identical to TRBD2. The CDR3 runs to 16 residues. CDR1 and CDR2 (germline): SNHLY, FYNNEI. V lost 2 bases and J lost 10; bases outside the gene matches: 7. DNA for the CDR3: TGTGCCAGCAGTGAACTGCGGACTAGCGGGGGGTGGGAGCAGTTCTTC. Its protein is CASSELRTSGGWEQFF.

The chain has TRBV28 and TRBJ1-2; D unresolved. Between the trimmed V and J ends, which lost 4 bases and 8 bases, there was a span of 17 bases. The CDR3 loop spans 14 amino acids. Germline CDR1 and CDR2: MDHEN and SYDVKM. This CDR3 reads CASSYPIHPGGYTF. DNA of the CDR3: TGTGCCAGCAGTTACCCCATTCACCCAGGCGGCTACACCTTC.

A few counts support this clone. The rearrangement uses TRBV6-2 or TRBV6-3 and TRBJ2-5; no clear D. Per germline, CDR1 MNHEY and CDR2 SVGEGT. This CDR3 is built from 15 residues. Trimming left V 6 bases short and J 1 base short, with 15 bases between. The CDR3 bases are TGTGCCAGCAGCTCCCGTGCGGTTACCCAAGAGACCCAGTACTTC. Protein product: CASSSRAVTQETQYF.

The chain links TRBV29-1 to TRBJ2-1, with TRBD2 matching over 9 bases. The V gene's germline CDR1 is SQVTM and CDR2 ANQGSEA. The CDR3 is 14 amino acids. After removal of 3 bases from V and 5 bases from J, the junction contained 5 bases not matched to a gene. CDR3: CSVEWRLADNEQFF. CDR3 DNA: TGCAGCGTTGAGTGGAGACTAGCGGACAATGAGCAGTTCTTC.

The rearrangement uses TRBV11-2 and TRBJ2-7, with D hard to call. This CDR3 has 15 amino acids. The germline V gene encodes CDR1 SGHAT and CDR2 FQNNGV. The V gene lost 1 base and the J gene lost 3 bases, with 13 bases spanning the gap. The CDR3 sequence: CASSLGGRSIYEQYF. CDR3 sequence (DNA): TGTGCCAGCAGCTTAGGCGGTAGATCCATCTACGAGCAGTACTTC.

CDR3 amino acids: CASSLSPPGANTGELFF. The DNA of the CDR3 is TGCGCCAGCAGCTTGAGTCCCCCCGGGGCGAACACCGGGGAGCTGTTTTTT. The chain uses TRBV5-1 and TRBJ2-2, with a tentative D call TRBD2 (5 bases). The V gene lost 1 base and the J gene lost 0 bases, with 13 bases spanning the gap. CDR3 length: 17 residues. The germline V gene has CDR1 SGHRS and CDR2 YFSETQ. The full variable domain, in which reference TRBV5-1 and TRBJ2-2 provide the parts outside the CDR3, is KAGVTQTPRYLIKTRGQQVTLSCSPISGHRSVSWYQQTPGQGLQFLFEYFSETQRNKGNFPGRFSGRQFSNSRSEMNVSTLELGDSALYLCASSLSPPGANTGELFFGEGSRLTVL.

The rearrangement links TRBV6-5 to TRBJ1-1, with TRBD1 matching 7 bases. The length of the CDR3 is 14 residues. The trim removed 4 bases at V and 3 bases at J, leaving 5 bases unmatched. CDR1 and CDR2 from the germline V gene are MNHEY and SVGAGI. The CDR3 region is CASSSWTGYTEAFF. DNA of the CDR3: TGTGCCAGCAGTTCCTGGACAGGATACACTGAAGCTTTCTTT.

The chain has TRBV3-1 (or the pseudogene TRBV3-2) and TRBJ1-2; D gene unclear. The CDR3 is 14 amino acids. Per germline, CDR1 LGHDT and CDR2 YNNKEL (reference sequence). Trimming took 1 base from V and 8 from J, leaving 14 bases between them. The CDR3 DNA is TGTGCCAGCAGCCAAGGTAATGCGGGGTACGGCTACACCTTC. Amino acids: CASSQGNAGYGYTF.

This chain uses TRBV5-1 with TRBJ2-3; the match to TRBD2 covers 9 bases. The germline gives CDR1 SGHRS, CDR2 YFSETQ. The length of the CDR3 is 16 residues. Losses at the gene ends were 4 bases for V and 3 bases for J; bases not matched to a gene: 9. The CDR3 region has the DNA TGCGCCAGCAGCCCAGGGGCGGGAGGGCCGACAGATACGCAGTATTTT. Protein: CASSPGAGGPTDTQYF.

The chain is built from TRBV10-3 and TRBJ1-2, with 8 bases lining up with TRBD1. V shed 10 bases and J 2 bases; nucleotides not matched to a gene: 9. CDR1 is ENHRY, CDR2 SYGVKD, per germline. This CDR3 is 14 amino acids long. CDR3 nucleotides: TGTGCCACACTGCGGACAGGGAACAACTATGGCTACACCTTC. Residues: CATLRTGNNYGYTF.

V usage is TRBV4-1 and J usage is TRBJ2-7; D may be TRBD1 (6 bases). V was shortened by 0 bases and J by 2 bases, with 8 bases between the two germline ends. The CDR3 runs 14 residues. CDR1 and CDR2 from the germline V gene are MGHRA and YSYEKL. DNA for the CDR3: TGCGCCAGCAGCCAAGATCAGGGGCCCTACGAGCAGTACTTC. This sequence encodes CASSQDQGPYEQYF.

The chain joins TRBV11-3 to TRBJ2-3, with D possibly TRBD1 on 6 matching bases. V dropped 1 base and J dropped 1 base, with 18 bases sitting between them. This CDR3 has 18 residues. Looked up from germline, CDR1 is SGHNT and CDR2 is YENEEA. CDR3 residues: CASSLGIWGPPGTDTQYF. CDR3 DNA: TGTGCCAGCAGCTTAGGTATATGGGGGCCGCCTGGCACAGATACGCAGTATTTT.

The rearrangement joins TRBV2 to TRBJ1-2, with TRBD1 matching over 8 bases. V trimming: 5 bases; J trimming: 3 bases; junction bases outside the gene matches: 5. Germline CDR1 is SNHLY and CDR2 is FYNNEI. CDR3 length: 14 residues. Written as DNA, the CDR3 is TGTGCCAGCAGTAGGGACAGGCGCCACTATGGCTACACCTTC. This encodes CASSRDRRHYGYTF.

The chain joins TRBV3-1 (or the pseudogene TRBV3-2) to TRBJ1-2, with D uncertain. Germline values: CDR1 LGHDT, CDR2 YNNKEL (reference sequence). This CDR3 comprises 14 residues. Trimming took 3 bases from V and 0 from J, leaving 8 bases between them. The CDR3 loop is CASSHRDSNYGYTF. The CDR3 DNA follows: TGTGCCAGCAGCCATCGGGATTCTAACTATGGCTACACCTTC.

The V gene is TRBV10-3, the J gene TRBJ1-1, with a weak D call TRBD1 (5 bases). V was clipped by 10 bases and J by 5 bases, with 20 bases between them. The CDR3 totals 14 residues. Germline V gives CDR1 ENHRY, CDR2 SYGVKD. The CDR3 protein is CASLRQGVTTEAFF. The CDR3, as DNA: TGTGCCAGCTTAAGACAAGGGGTAACGACTGAAGCTTTCTTT.

J is TRBJ1-2 and V is TRBV5-6; 7 bases map to TRBD1. Germline lookup yields CDR1 SGHDT and CDR2 YYEEEE. V lost 4 bases, J lost 4 bases, and 4 bases stayed unmatched. The CDR3 extends over 13 amino acids. Here the CDR3 reads CASSLGTVYGYTF. The DNA for the CDR3 is TGTGCCAGCAGCCTCGGGACAGTCTATGGCTACACCTTC.

The chain employs TRBV10-3 and TRBJ2-1; 10 bases fit TRBD2. Germline lookup yields CDR1 ENHRY and CDR2 SYGVKD. CDR3 size: 14 residues. The V segment lost 7 bases and the J segment 8 bases; nucleotides outside the gene matches: 8. The CDR3 DNA reads TGTGCCATCAAGTGGGCTAGCGGGAGTTATGAGCAGTTCTTC. Translating gives CAIKWASGSYEQFF.

This clone was observed a single time. CDR3 loop: CASSASRAVTEAFF. The CDR3 region has the DNA TGTGCCAGCAGCGCCTCTCGCGCGGTCACTGAAGCTTTCTTT. The chain joins TRBV11-2 to TRBJ1-1; no reliable D call. This CDR3 comprises 14 residues. V gave up 5 bases and J gave up 4 bases, with 14 bases separating them. Germline-derived CDR1 and CDR2 are SGHAT and FQNNGV. Full variable domain (missing parts from reference TRBV11-2 and TRBJ1-1): EAGVAQSPRYKIIEKRQSVAFWCNPISGHATLYWYQQILGQGPKLLIQFQNNGVVDDSQLPKDRFSAERLKGVDSTLKIQPAKLEDSAVYLCASSASRAVTEAFFGQGTRLTVV.

The CDR3 reads CSASWLAGGLTKNIQYF. In DNA form, the CDR3 reads TGCAGTGCTAGTTGGCTAGCGGGAGGTCTAACCAAAAACATTCAGTACTTC. The chain employs TRBV20-1 and TRBJ2-4, with TRBD2 identical over 11 bases. The CDR3 totals 17 residues. Per germline, CDR1 DFQATT and CDR2 SNEGSKA (reference sequence). The V gene end was trimmed by 3 bases and the J gene end by 2 bases; junction bases not matched to a gene: 9.

V gene TRBV5-1 combines with J gene TRBJ1-1; D not resolved. This CDR3 is 13 amino acids long. Per germline, CDR1 SGHRS and CDR2 YFSETQ. The V gene lost 2 bases and the J gene lost 1 base, with 6 bases spanning the gap. The CDR3 region is CASSLEGNTEAFF. In DNA form, the CDR3 reads TGCGCCAGCAGCTTAGAGGGGAACACTGAAGCTTTCTTT.

This sequence joins TRBV9 and TRBJ1-6; D is perhaps TRBD1 (5 bases). The V gene's germline CDR1 is SGDLS and CDR2 YYNGEE. V was shortened by 3 bases and J by 9 bases, with 16 bases between the two germline ends. The CDR3 loop spans 15 amino acids. The CDR3 spells CASSDPTVGVSPLHF. The CDR3 DNA follows: TGTGCCAGCAGCGACCCGACAGTTGGGGTTTCACCCCTCCACTTT.